One TCR beta chain is described in this entry. Its specificity is not known. The data belong to a study of CD8 T cells in ankylosing spondylitis. Study-level points and caveats: There was reportedly significant enrichment of clones that were disease-linked in matched ankylosing spondylitis synovial fluid. Seemingly characteristic of ankylosing spondylitis blood was a TCR beta motif consisting of under 10 highly homologous variants.

The CDR3 covers 13 residues. Germline V gene lookup returns CDR1 SGHTA and CDR2 FQGNSA. Trimming took 11 bases from V and 0 from J, leaving 11 bases between them. Making the TCR beta libraries involved quantitative 5'-RACE with molecular barcodes. Each CDR3 protein gets one entry after TCRdb re-called the 5' RACE reads with MiXCR. The repertoire holds fewer than 750,000 distinct CDR3 sequences, with about 20% as singletons. The material sequenced was blood, either unsorted or a sorted T cell fraction (not recorded which). J is TRBJ2-1 and V is TRBV7-2; perhaps TRBD2 as D (5 bases). The sequence derives from a male donor with ankylosing spondylitis. CDR3 residues: CAGGSDSYNEQFF. The CDR3 bases are TGTGCCGGAGGAAGCGACTCCTACAATGAGCAGTTCTTC.